This T cell receptor (beta chain) came from a study of cytomegalovirus exposure and HLA in healthy donors. This CDR3 has 12 amino acids. Trimming removed 8 bases from V and 5 bases from J, with 13 bases in between. Germline V gene sequence: CDR1 SGHRS, CDR2 YFSETQ. Regarding the study as a whole: Reported results showed that the classifier diagnosed cytomegalovirus status with high specificity and sensitivity. Some 150 TCR beta chains were listed as cytomegalovirus-associated.

The method was immunoSEQ multiplex PCR; TCRdb's version includes in-frame clones alone and lacks a portion of them. The sample includes more than 100,000 clones, roughly 90% seen only once; the top ten take about 1.4%. Regarding this clone: Its antigen is unknown.

The source material was PBMCs. The sequence came from a man between 25 and 39 years old in good health and CMV-seronegative. This chain joins TRBV5-1 and TRBJ1-2; D is unclear. CDR3 in DNA: TGCGCCAGTGGTGACGCGGGGTATGGCTACACCTTC. Its translation: CASGDAGYGYTF.